This T cell receptor (beta chain) originates from a study of blood T cells in healthy people across ages. It was with a sample-barcoded 5' primer and a J-beta primer mix that a second PCR of roughly 7 to 12 cycles was run. TCRdb independently ran MiXCR on the 5' RACE reads; one entry per CDR3 protein. The repertoire holds just under 550,000 distinct CDR3 sequences, with about 24% as singletons. After removal of 1 base from V and 6 bases from J, the junction contained 11 bases not matched to a gene. The CDR3 length is 17 residues. Germline CDR1 and CDR2: SGHTA and FQGNSA. The same sample was also used in a study of T cells of mothers and their children.

This sequence originates from a boy between 10 and 17 years old in good health. Sequencing was carried out using blood. The chain recombines TRBV7-2 with TRBJ2-5; 10 nucleotides line up with TRBD2. CDR3 region: CASSLGTSGSRAKTQYF. Here the CDR3 DNA reads TGTGCCAGCAGCTTAGGGACTAGCGGAAGCCGGGCTAAGACCCAGTACTTC.